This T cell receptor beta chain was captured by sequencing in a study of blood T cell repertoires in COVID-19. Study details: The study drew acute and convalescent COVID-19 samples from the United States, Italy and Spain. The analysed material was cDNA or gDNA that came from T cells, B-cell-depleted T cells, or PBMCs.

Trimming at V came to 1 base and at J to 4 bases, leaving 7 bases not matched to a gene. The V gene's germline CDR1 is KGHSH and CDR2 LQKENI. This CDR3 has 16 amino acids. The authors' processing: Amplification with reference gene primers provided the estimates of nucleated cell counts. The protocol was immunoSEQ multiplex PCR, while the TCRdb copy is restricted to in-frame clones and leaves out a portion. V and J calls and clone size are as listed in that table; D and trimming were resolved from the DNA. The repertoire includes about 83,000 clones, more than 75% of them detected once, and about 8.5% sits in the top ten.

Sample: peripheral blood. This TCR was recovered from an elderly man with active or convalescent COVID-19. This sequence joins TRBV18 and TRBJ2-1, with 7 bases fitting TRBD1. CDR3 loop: CASSPRIGGGYNEQFF. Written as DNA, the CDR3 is TGTGCCAGCTCACCACGAATAGGGGGCGGTTACAATGAGCAGTTCTTC.